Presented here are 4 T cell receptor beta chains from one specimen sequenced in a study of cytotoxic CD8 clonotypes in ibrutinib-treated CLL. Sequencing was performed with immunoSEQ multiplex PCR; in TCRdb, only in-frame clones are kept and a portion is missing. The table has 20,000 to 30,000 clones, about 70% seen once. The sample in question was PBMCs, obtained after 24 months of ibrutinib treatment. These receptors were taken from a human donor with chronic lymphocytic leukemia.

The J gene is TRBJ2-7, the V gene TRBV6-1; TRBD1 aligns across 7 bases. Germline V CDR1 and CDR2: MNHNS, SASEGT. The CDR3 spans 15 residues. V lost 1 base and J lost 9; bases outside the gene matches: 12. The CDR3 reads CASSEGQGRPIGQYF. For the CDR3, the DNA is TGTGCCAGCAGTGAAGGACAGGGTAGACCCATTGGGCAGTACTTC.

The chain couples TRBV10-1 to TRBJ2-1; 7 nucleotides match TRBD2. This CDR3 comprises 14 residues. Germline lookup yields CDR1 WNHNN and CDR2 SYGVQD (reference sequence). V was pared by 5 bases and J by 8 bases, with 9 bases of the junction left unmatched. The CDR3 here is CASSLSGGRDEQFF. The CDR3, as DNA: TGCGCCAGCAGTTTATCGGGGGGTCGGGATGAGCAGTTCTTC.

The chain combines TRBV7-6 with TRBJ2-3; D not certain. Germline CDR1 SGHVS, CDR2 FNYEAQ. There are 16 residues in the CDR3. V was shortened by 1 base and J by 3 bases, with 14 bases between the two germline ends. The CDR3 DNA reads TGTGCCAGCAGCTTAGTCGGGCCCCCGTCGACAGATACGCAGTATTTT. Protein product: CASSLVGPPSTDTQYF.

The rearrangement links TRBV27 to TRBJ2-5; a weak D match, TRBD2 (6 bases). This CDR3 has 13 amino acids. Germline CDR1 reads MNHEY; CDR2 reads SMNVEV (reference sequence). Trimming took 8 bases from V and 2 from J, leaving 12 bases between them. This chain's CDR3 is CASRKSGQETQYF. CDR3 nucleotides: TGTGCCAGCCGCAAAAGCGGGCAAGAGACCCAGTACTTC.